This T cell receptor beta chain is from a study of chemoradiotherapy in HPV16-positive cancers. Study summary: Candidate HPV-specific clones and shared TCR motifs came from a couple of HPV16-positive patients. Study-wide points: HPV-responsive T-cell expansion during chemoradiotherapy was linked to improved recurrence-free survival in HPV16-positive patients.

Sequencing used immunoSEQ multiplex PCR; TCRdb keeps in-frame clones, though not all of them. This repertoire shows approximately 6,200 clones, 88% found once; its top ten account for 25% to 30%. Worth noting for this clone: Antigen: not known.

Germline CDR1 and CDR2: MNHEY and SVGAGI. The CDR3 covers 14 residues. V lost 5 bases and J lost 11, with 19 bases in between. V is TRBV6-5 and J is TRBJ1-5; TRBD1 might be the D (6 bases). The receptor was isolated from a human donor with HPV-associated anogenital cancer. The specimen was blood, collected from a patient who underwent chemoradiotherapy. The CDR3 region has the DNA TGTGCCAGCAGTCGCGAGGGTGACGAGGGGGCCCAGCATTTT. It yields the protein CASSREGDEGAQHF.